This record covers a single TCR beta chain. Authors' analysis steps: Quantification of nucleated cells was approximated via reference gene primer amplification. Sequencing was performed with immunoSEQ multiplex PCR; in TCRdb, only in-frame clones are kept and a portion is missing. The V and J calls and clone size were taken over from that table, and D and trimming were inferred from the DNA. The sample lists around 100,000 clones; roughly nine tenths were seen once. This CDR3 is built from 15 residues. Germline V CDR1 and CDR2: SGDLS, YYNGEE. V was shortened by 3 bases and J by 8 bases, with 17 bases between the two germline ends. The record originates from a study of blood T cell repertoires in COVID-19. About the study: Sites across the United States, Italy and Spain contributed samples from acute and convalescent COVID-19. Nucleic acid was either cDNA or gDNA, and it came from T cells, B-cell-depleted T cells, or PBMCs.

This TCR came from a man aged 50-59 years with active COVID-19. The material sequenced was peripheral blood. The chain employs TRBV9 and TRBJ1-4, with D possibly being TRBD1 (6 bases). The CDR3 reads CASSEQAQGGEKLFF. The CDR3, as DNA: TGTGCCAGCAGCGAACAGGCACAGGGAGGGGAAAAACTGTTTTTT.